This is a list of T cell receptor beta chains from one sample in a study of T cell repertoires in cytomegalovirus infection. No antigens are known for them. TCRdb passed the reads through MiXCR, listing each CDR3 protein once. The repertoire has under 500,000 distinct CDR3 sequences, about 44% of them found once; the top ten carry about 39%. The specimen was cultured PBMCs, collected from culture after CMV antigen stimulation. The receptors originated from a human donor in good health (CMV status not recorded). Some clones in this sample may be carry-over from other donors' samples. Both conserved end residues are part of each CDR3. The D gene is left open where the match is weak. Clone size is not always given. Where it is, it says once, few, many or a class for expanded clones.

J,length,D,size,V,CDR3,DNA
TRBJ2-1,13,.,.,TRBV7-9,CASSLGGANEQFF,TGTGCCAGCAGCTTAGGGGGGGCCAATGAGCAGTTCTTC
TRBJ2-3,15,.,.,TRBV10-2,CASSESRWSADTQYF,TGCGCCAGCAGTGAGTCGCGGTGGAGCGCAGATACGCAGTATTTT
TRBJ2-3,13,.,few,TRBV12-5,CASGFTPGDTQYF,TGTGCTAGTGGTTTTACCCCGGGGGATACGCAGTATTTT
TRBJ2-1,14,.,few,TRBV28,CASSLGEAYNEQFF,TGTGCCAGCAGTTTGGGCGAGGCCTACAATGAGCAGTTCTTC
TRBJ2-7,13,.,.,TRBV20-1,CSATRGPRDEQYF,TGCAGTGCTACACGGGGGCCGCGGGACGAGCAGTACTTC
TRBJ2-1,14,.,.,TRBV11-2,CASSSYRARNEQFF,TGTGCCAGCAGCTCCTACAGGGCGCGGAATGAGCAGTTCTTC
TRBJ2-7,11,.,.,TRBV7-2,CASSFRGPQYF,TGTGCCAGCAGCTTTCGAGGCCCACAGTACTTC
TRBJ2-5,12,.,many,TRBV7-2,CASSLGSETQYF,TGTGCCAGCAGCTTAGGTTCGGAGACCCAGTACTTC
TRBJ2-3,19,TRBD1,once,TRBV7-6,CASSFRDRGRGRGKDTQYF,TGTGCCAGCAGCTTCCGGGACAGGGGGCGCGGACGGGGGAAAGATACGCAGTATTTT
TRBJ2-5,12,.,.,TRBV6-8,CASGRTQETQYF,TGTGCCAGCGGACGGACTCAAGAGACCCAGTACTTC
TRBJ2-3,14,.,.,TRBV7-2,CASSSMASTDTQYF,TGTGCCAGCAGCTCAATGGCTAGCACAGATACGCAGTATTTT
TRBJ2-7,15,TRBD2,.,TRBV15,CATSREGGGGYEQYF,TGTGCCACCAGCAGAGAGGGCGGGGGGGGCTACGAGCAGTACTTC
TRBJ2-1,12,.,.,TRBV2,CASGWGRDEQFF,TGTGCCAGCGGGTGGGGCAGGGATGAGCAGTTCTTC
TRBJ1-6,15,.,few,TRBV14,CASSSGRGVRSPLHF,TGTGCCAGCAGCTCCGGCCGGGGGGTTCGGTCACCCCTCCACTTT
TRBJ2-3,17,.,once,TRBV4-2,CASSQDPRGGELDTQYF,TGTGCCAGCAGCCAAGATCCGAGGGGGGGCGAGTTAGATACGCAGTATTTT
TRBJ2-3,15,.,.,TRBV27,CASSFQEGGLDTQYF,TGTGCCAGCAGTTTTCAGGAGGGGGGTTTGGATACGCAGTATTTT
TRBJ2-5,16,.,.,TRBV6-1,CASNILGNRFQETQYF,TGTGCCAGCAATATACTAGGGAACAGATTCCAAGAGACCCAGTACTTC
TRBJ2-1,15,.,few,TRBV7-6,CASSFRARSYNEQFF,TGTGCCAGCAGCTTCAGAGCCCGCTCCTACAATGAGCAGTTCTTC
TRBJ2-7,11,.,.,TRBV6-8,CASSNTFEQYF,TGTGCCAGCAGTAATACTTTCGAGCAGTACTTC
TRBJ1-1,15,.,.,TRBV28,CASDPGLSMNTEAFF,TGTGCCAGCGATCCGGGACTGAGCATGAACACTGAAGCTTTCTTT
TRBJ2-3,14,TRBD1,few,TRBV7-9,CASSSGQGFHTQYF,TGTGCCAGCAGCTCGGGACAGGGATTCCATACGCAGTATTTT
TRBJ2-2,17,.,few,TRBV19,CASSRAPGRGATGELFF,TGTGCCAGTAGTAGGGCCCCCGGACGGGGGGCCACCGGGGAGCTGTTTTTT
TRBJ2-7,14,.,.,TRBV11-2,CASSGTGTTYEQYF,TGTGCCAGCAGCGGGACGGGAACTACCTACGAGCAGTACTTC
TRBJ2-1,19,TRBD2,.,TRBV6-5,CASRGTSGRAPGSYNEQFF,TGTGCCAGCAGGGGAACTAGCGGGAGGGCGCCGGGCTCCTACAATGAGCAGTTCTTC
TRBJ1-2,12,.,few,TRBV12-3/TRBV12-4,CASSAGVRGYTF,TGTGCCAGCAGCGCAGGGGTACGGGGCTACACCTTC
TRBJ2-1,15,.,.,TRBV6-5,CASSYHGRNYNEQFF,TGTGCCAGCAGTTATCATGGGCGAAATTACAATGAGCAGTTCTTC
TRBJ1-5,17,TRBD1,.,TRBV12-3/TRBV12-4,CASSSGTGVYSNQPQHF,TGTGCCAGCAGCTCGGGGACAGGGGTTTATAGCAATCAGCCCCAGCATTTT
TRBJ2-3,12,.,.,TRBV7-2,CASSSPPETQYF,TGTGCCAGCAGCTCCCCCCCTGAGACGCAGTATTTT
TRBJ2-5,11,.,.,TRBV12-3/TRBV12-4,CASSSYRTQYF,TGTGCCAGCAGCTCCTACAGGACCCAGTACTTC
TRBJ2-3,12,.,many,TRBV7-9,CASSPDPDTQYF,TGTGCCAGCAGCCCCGACCCAGATACGCAGTATTTT
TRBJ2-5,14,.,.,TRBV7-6,CASSLRDEQETQYF,TGTGCCAGCAGCTTAAGGGACGAACAAGAGACCCAGTACTTC
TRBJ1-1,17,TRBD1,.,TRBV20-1,CSARGGGTGGIDTEAFF,TGCAGTGCAAGAGGGGGTGGGACAGGGGGGATCGACACTGAAGCTTTCTTT
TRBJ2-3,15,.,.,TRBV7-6,CASSPFAGTTDTQYF,TGTGCCAGCAGCCCCTTCGCGGGGACCACAGATACGCAGTATTTT
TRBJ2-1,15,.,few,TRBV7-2,CASSRWGPTFYEQFF,TGTGCCAGCAGCCGTTGGGGGCCCACGTTCTATGAGCAGTTCTTC
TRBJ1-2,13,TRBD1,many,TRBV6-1,CASSITGADGYTF,TGTGCCAGCAGCATAACAGGGGCGGACGGCTACACCTTC
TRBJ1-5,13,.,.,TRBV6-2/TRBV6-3,CASGDISNQPQHF,TGTGCCAGCGGGGACATTAGCAATCAGCCCCAGCATTTT
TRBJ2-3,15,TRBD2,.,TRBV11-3,CASSSGLAGKDTQYF,TGTGCCAGCAGCTCCGGACTAGCGGGGAAGGATACGCAGTATTTT
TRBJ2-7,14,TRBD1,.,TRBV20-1,CSASTGYMSYEQYF,TGCAGTGCATCGACAGGGTACATGTCCTACGAGCAGTACTTC
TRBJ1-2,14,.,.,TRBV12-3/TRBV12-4,CASSSQGLGYGYTF,TGTGCCAGCAGTTCCCAGGGGCTGGGCTATGGCTACACCTTC
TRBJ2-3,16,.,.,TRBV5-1,CASSLAEPLGGDTQYF,TGCGCCAGCAGCTTGGCCGAACCACTAGGGGGGGATACGCAGTATTTT
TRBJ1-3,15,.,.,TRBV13,CASSFDRVPGNTIYF,TGTGCCAGCAGCTTTGACCGAGTTCCTGGAAACACCATATATTTT
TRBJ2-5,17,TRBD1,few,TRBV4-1,CASSHPPGTDIQETQYF,TGCGCCAGCAGCCACCCCCCCGGGACAGATATCCAAGAGACCCAGTACTTC
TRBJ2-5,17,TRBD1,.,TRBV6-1,CASSEGQGVNFWETQYF,TGTGCCAGCAGTGAAGGACAGGGGGTAAATTTTTGGGAGACCCAGTACTTC
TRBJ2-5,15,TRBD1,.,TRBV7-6,CASSLVGTGRETQYF,TGTGCCAGCAGCTTAGTAGGGACAGGGAGGGAGACCCAGTACTTC
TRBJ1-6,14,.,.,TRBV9,CASSPGIWNSPLHF,TGTGCCAGCAGCCCGGGAATATGGAATTCACCCCTCCACTTT
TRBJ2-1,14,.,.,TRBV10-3,CAIARGADYNEQFF,TGTGCCATTGCGCGGGGAGCTGACTACAATGAGCAGTTCTTC
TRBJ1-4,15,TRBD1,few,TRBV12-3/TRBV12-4,CASSPGQGLGEKLFF,TGTGCCAGCAGTCCCGGACAGGGCTTAGGTGAAAAACTGTTTTTT
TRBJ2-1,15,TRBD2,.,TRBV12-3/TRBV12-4,CASSLPSGGVYEQFF,TGTGCCAGCAGTTTGCCTAGCGGGGGGGTTTATGAGCAGTTCTTC
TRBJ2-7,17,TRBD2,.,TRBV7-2,CASSLVGGLAESYEQYF,TGTGCCAGCAGCTTAGTAGGGGGACTAGCGGAGTCCTACGAGCAGTACTTC
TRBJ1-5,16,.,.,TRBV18,CASSAQAPGVGQPQHF,TGTGCCAGCTCCGCCCAGGCCCCAGGGGTGGGTCAGCCCCAGCATTTT
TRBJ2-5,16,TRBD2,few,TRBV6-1,CASRRTSGGPEETQYF,TGTGCCAGCAGACGGACTAGCGGGGGGCCAGAAGAGACCCAGTACTTC
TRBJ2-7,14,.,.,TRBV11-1,CASSLARTSEGLYF,TGTGCCAGCAGCTTAGCTCGGACCTCGGAGGGTTTGTACTTC
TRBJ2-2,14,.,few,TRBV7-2,CASSHRAYTGELFF,TGTGCCAGCAGCCACCGGGCCTACACCGGGGAGCTGTTTTTT
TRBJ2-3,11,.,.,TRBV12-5,CASGYGDTQYF,TGTGCTAGTGGTTACGGGGATACGCAGTATTTT
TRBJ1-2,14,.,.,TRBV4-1,CASSPAWSGGDYTF,TGCGCCAGCAGCCCAGCGTGGTCAGGAGGGGACTACACCTTC